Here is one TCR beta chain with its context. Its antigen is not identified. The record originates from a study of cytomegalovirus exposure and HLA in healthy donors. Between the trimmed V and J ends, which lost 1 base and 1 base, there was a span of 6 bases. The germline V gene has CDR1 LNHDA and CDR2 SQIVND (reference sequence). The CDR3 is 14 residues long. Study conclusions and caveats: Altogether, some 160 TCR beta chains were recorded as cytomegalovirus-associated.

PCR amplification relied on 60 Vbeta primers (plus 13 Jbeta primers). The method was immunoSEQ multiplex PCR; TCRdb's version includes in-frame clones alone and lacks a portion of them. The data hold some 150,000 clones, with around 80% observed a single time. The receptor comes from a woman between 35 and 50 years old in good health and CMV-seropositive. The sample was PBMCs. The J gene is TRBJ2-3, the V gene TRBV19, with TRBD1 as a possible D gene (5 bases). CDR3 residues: CASSIGRGTDTQYF. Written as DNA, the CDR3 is TGTGCCAGTAGTATAGGCAGGGGCACAGATACGCAGTATTTT.